The 27 T cell receptor beta chains below were found in one sample sequenced in a study of blood T cell repertoires in COVID-19. The protocol was immunoSEQ multiplex PCR, while the TCRdb copy is restricted to in-frame clones and leaves out a portion. The sample lists over 300,000 clones; around 92% were seen once. Source material: peripheral blood. Source of these receptors: a man aged 35-49 years with acute or convalescent COVID-19.

CDR3 nucleotide sequence: TGCGCCAGCAATCCACGCGGGGGGAACACCGGGGAGCTGTTTTTT. This encodes CASNPRGGNTGELFF. The J gene is TRBJ2-2, the V gene TRBV5-1; 7 bases agree with TRBD2. V lost 6 bases, J lost 1 base, and 6 bases stayed unmatched. From germline, CDR1 is SGHRS and CDR2 YFSETQ. The CDR3 length is 15 residues.

The V gene is TRBV28, the J gene TRBJ1-3; 7 nucleotides align to TRBD1. The V gene end was trimmed by 1 base and the J gene end by 0 bases; junction bases not matched to a gene: 6. The CDR3 extends over 17 amino acids. Germline V gene data show CDR1 as MDHEN and CDR2 as SYDVKM. CDR3 sequence (DNA): TGTGCCAGCAGTTTATTCAAGACAGGGAGCTCTGGAAACACCATATATTTT. This encodes CASSLFKTGSSGNTIYF. The full variable domain, rest sourced from reference TRBV28 and TRBJ1-3, is DVKVTQSSRYLVKRTGEKVFLECVQDMDHENMFWYRQDPGLGLRLIYFSYDVKMKEKGDIPEGYSVSREKKERFSLILESASTNQTSMYLCASSLFKTGSSGNTIYFGEGSWLTVV.

The chain links TRBV14 to TRBJ2-7; tentative D call: TRBD2 (6 bases). This CDR3 has 17 amino acids. The V end lost 2 bases, the J end lost 0 bases, and 17 bases lay between the germline ends. CDR1 is SGHDN and CDR2 is FVKESK in the germline V gene. The CDR3 DNA is TGTGCCAGCAGCCAAACTTATACGGGAGCGCACTCCTACGAGCAGTACTTC. Protein sequence: CASSQTYTGAHSYEQYF.

The rearrangement joins TRBV5-4 to TRBJ1-2, with 8 bases fitting TRBD1. CDR3 size: 14 residues. Germline values: CDR1 SGHNT, CDR2 YYREEE (reference sequence). The V gene end was trimmed by 4 bases and the J gene end by 3 bases; junction bases not matched to a gene: 5. CDR3 loop: CASSGGTGDYGYTF. For the CDR3, the DNA is TGTGCCAGCAGCGGTGGGACAGGTGACTATGGCTACACCTTC.

The rearrangement joins TRBV3-1 (or the pseudogene TRBV3-2) to TRBJ1-5, with unresolved D. Germline CDR1 and CDR2: LGHDT and YNNKEL (reference sequence). The CDR3 runs to 15 residues. The V gene lost 1 base and the J gene lost 0 bases, with 7 bases spanning the gap. The CDR3 DNA sequence: TGTGCCAGCAGCCAAGGGCAGAATAGCAATCAGCCCCAGCATTTT. This translates into CASSQGQNSNQPQHF.

This clone was counted once. The CDR3 sequence: CASSPGTGVSGTEAFF. For the CDR3, the DNA is TGTGCCAGCAGCCCTGGGACAGGGGTCTCAGGCACTGAAGCTTTCTTT. V and J are TRBV11-3 and TRBJ1-1; 10 bases are shared with TRBD1. The junction had 10 bases not matched to a gene; V was cut back by 5 bases and J by 4 bases. The CDR3 is 16 residues long. Germline lookup yields CDR1 SGHNT and CDR2 YENEEA.

There are a few counts of this clone. The rearrangement uses TRBV6-6 and TRBJ2-5; the match to TRBD2 covers 9 bases. The CDR3 consists of 15 residues. The V and J ends lost 7 bases and 2 bases, in that order; junction bases with no gene match: 8. Germline CDR1 and CDR2: MNHNY and SVGAGI (reference sequence). The CDR3 sequence is CASIYSGSDQETQYF. The CDR3 bases are TGTGCCAGCATCTATAGCGGGAGTGATCAAGAGACCCAGTACTTC.

The chain recombines TRBV28 with TRBJ2-2; the match to TRBD2 covers 7 bases. The CDR3 totals 12 residues. V lost 8 bases, J lost 5 bases, and 2 bases stayed unmatched. CDR1 and CDR2 (germline): MDHEN, SYDVKM. The CDR3 bases are TGTGCCAGCCTCGGGGGGACCGGGGAGCTGTTTTTT. The encoded protein is CASLGGTGELFF.

This clone has just one count. The rearrangement links TRBV5-1 to TRBJ1-1, with D perhaps matching TRBD1 (6 bases). CDR1 is SGHRS, CDR2 YFSETQ, per germline. Between the trimmed V and J ends, which lost 4 bases and 0 bases, there was a span of 16 bases. This CDR3 contains 16 residues. This CDR3 reads CASSPAVQGMNTEAFF. CDR3 coding DNA: TGCGCCAGCAGCCCAGCCGTACAGGGTATGAACACTGAAGCTTTCTTT.

The chain has TRBV28 and TRBJ1-3; weak D call: TRBD1 (5 bases). Germline CDR1 and CDR2: MDHEN and SYDVKM. The CDR3 totals 16 residues. Trimming cost V 1 base and J 4 bases, with 14 bases left between them. The CDR3 protein is CASSLSWGSAGNTIYF. As DNA, the CDR3 is TGTGCCAGCAGTTTATCATGGGGCAGCGCCGGAAACACCATATATTTT. The full variable domain, in which reference TRBV28 and TRBJ1-3 provide the parts outside the CDR3, is DVKVTQSSRYLVKRTGEKVFLECVQDMDHENMFWYRQDPGLGLRLIYFSYDVKMKEKGDIPEGYSVSREKKERFSLILESASTNQTSMYLCASSLSWGSAGNTIYFGEGSWLTVV.

CDR3 loop: CASSFGQGPYEQYF. The CDR3 nucleotides read TGTGCCAGCAGCTTCGGACAGGGCCCCTACGAGCAGTACTTC. The V and J genes are TRBV7-9 and TRBJ2-7, with 8 bases lining up with TRBD1. The J segment lost 2 bases and the V segment lost 3 bases, leaving 3 bases of the junction unmatched. The length of the CDR3 is 14 residues. CDR1 and CDR2 (germline): SEHNR, FQNEAQ (reference sequence).

The V call is TRBV5-4, the J call TRBJ1-6; TRBD1 matches at 7 bases. There are 16 residues in the CDR3. V gave up 4 bases and J gave up 5 bases; unmatched junction bases: 9. Germline V gene data show CDR1 as SGHNT and CDR2 as YYREEE (reference sequence). CDR3 nucleotides: TGTGCCAGCAGCCCTGGACAGGCGAACAATAATTCACCCCTCCACTTT. This translates into CASSPGQANNNSPLHF.

CDR3 sequence: CASSLTSGDPYEQYF. The CDR3 nucleotides read TGTGCCAGCAGTCTCACTAGCGGGGATCCCTACGAGCAGTACTTC. This chain uses TRBV6-5 with TRBJ2-7; 10 bases fit TRBD2. J was trimmed by 2 bases and V by 5 bases; bases with no gene match: 6. The CDR3 sequence is 15 residues long. Per the germline V gene, CDR1 is MNHEY and CDR2 is SVGAGI.

The CDR3 protein is CASSPRQSNQPQHF. The CDR3 DNA is TGTGCCAGCAGCCCCCGACAGAGCAATCAGCCCCAGCATTTT. The chain employs TRBV9 and TRBJ1-5; a weak D match, TRBD1 (5 bases). The CDR3 totals 14 residues. V was cut by 4 bases and J by 1 base, with 9 bases left in between. From germline, CDR1 is SGDLS and CDR2 YYNGEE.

V gene TRBV7-5 combines with J gene TRBJ1-6; the table assigns TRBD1, which was not confirmed against the DNA. TRBV7-5 is a known pseudogene. The CDR3 contains 18 residues. CDR3 sequence: CARSADRGLLSYNSPLHF. CDR3 bases: TGTGCCAGAAGTGCGGACAGGGGGCTACTCTCCTATAATTCACCCCTCCACTTT.

The rearrangement links TRBV6-5 to TRBJ1-6; 7 positions agree with TRBD1. From germline, CDR1 is MNHEY and CDR2 SVGAGI. V dropped 7 bases and J dropped 7; count of bases not matched to a gene: 7. The CDR3 totals 14 residues. In DNA form, the CDR3 reads TGTGCCAGCACCTCTATACAGGGGAATTCACCCCTCCACTTT. Translating gives CASTSIQGNSPLHF.

As concerns this clone: The identical CDR3 is also encoded by other nucleotide sequences in the sample. The rearrangement links TRBV7-9 to TRBJ2-1; the match to TRBD1 covers 9 bases. V lost 3 bases, J lost 4 bases, and 4 bases stayed unmatched. In germline, CDR1 is SEHNR, CDR2 FQNEAQ (reference sequence). The CDR3 is 15 amino acids. This CDR3 reads CASSLDRGSYNEQFF. Written as DNA, the CDR3 is TGTGCCAGCAGCTTGGACAGGGGTTCTTACAATGAGCAGTTCTTC. The complete variable domain, with remaining parts taken from reference TRBV7-9 and TRBJ2-1, reads DTGVSQNPRHKITKRGQNVTFRCDPISEHNRLYWYRQTLGQGPEFLTYFQNEAQLEKSRLLSDRFSAERPKGSFSTLEIQRTEQGDSAMYLCASSLDRGSYNEQFFGPGTRLTVL.

This clone was seen a single time. Other nucleotide sequences from this sample produce the same CDR3. In DNA, the CDR3 is TGTGCCAGTAGTATTACGGGGAGCAATCAGCCCCAGCATTTT. Translating it yields CASSITGSNQPQHF. V gene TRBV19 combines with J gene TRBJ1-5, with D uncertain. This CDR3 contains 14 residues. In germline, CDR1 is LNHDA, CDR2 SQIVND (reference sequence). The V and J ends lost 3 bases and 1 base respectively, with 7 bases between them. The variable domain in full, with the rest retrieved from reference TRBV19 and TRBJ1-5, is DGGITQSPKYLFRKEGQNVTLSCEQNLNHDAMYWYRQDPGQGLRLIYYSQIVNDFQKGDIAEGYSVSREKKESFPLTVTSAQKNPTAFYLCASSITGSNQPQHFGDGTRLSIL.

Concerning this clone: This may stem from a read error, because a much larger clone lies one nucleotide away. The sample has other DNA sequences that encode this CDR3 too. The chain links TRBV6-2 or TRBV6-3 to TRBJ1-1; no clear D gene. Germline CDR1 and CDR2: MNHEY and SVGEGT. V lost 0 bases and J lost 1, with 6 bases in between. This CDR3 comprises 14 residues. The DNA for the CDR3 is TGTGCCAGCAGTTACTCGCGGGGGAACACTGAAGCTTTCTTT. Residues: CASSYSRGNTEAFF.

The chain recombines TRBV5-1 with TRBJ2-3; 12 bases map to TRBD2. The V segment lost 3 bases and the J segment 4 bases; nucleotides outside the gene matches: 3. CDR3 length: 15 amino acids. Germline V lookup: CDR1 SGHRS, CDR2 YFSETQ. Written as DNA, the CDR3 is TGCGCCAGCAGCTCGACTAGCGGGAGCGCAGATACGCAGTATTTT. It yields the protein CASSSTSGSADTQYF.

With regard to this clone: The sample has other DNA sequences that encode this CDR3 too. This chain joins TRBV12-3 or TRBV12-4 and TRBJ2-1; D gene unclear. The CDR3 contains 13 residues. Between the trimmed V and J ends, which lost 5 bases and 0 bases, there was a span of 5 bases. The CDR3 nucleotides are TGTGCCAGCAGTCGCGGCTCCTACAATGAGCAGTTCTTC. Protein product: CASSRGSYNEQFF.

J is TRBJ2-7 and V is TRBV5-6, with D tentatively TRBD2 (5 bases). Germline lookup yields CDR1 SGHDT and CDR2 YYEEEE. Trimming took off 4 bases at V and 3 bases at J, with 23 bases between the two ends. The CDR3 covers 17 residues. The CDR3 region is CASSPLYSRARGYEQYF. CDR3 nucleotides: TGTGCCAGCAGCCCACTATACTCTCGGGCACGGGGCTACGAGCAGTACTTC.

This CDR3 reads CASSGSGGGGYTF. The CDR3 DNA sequence: TGTGCCAGCTCGGGCTCAGGGGGTGGCGGCTACACCTTC. This rearrangement joins TRBV25-1 to TRBJ1-2, with 7 bases that match TRBD1. Per the germline V gene, CDR1 is MGHDK and CDR2 is SYGVNS. This CDR3 has 13 amino acids. Trimming cost V 8 bases and J 8 bases; bases outside gene matches: 11.

The genes are TRBV28 and TRBJ2-5; weak D call: TRBD2 (6 bases). The CDR3 runs 16 residues. Germline CDR1 and CDR2: MDHEN and SYDVKM. V was shortened by 5 bases and J by 4 bases, with 20 bases between the two germline ends. The CDR3: CASSPGDPGERETQYF. In DNA, the CDR3 is TGTGCCAGCAGTCCTGGGGATCCGGGAGAAAGAGAGACCCAGTACTTC.

The gene calls are TRBV7-2 and TRBJ2-1; 10 bases align to TRBD2. The CDR3 sequence is 12 residues long. Trimming removed 2 bases from V and 15 bases from J; junction bases left unmatched: 4. Germline CDR1 reads SGHTA; CDR2 reads FQGNSA. This CDR3 reads CASSLTSGILFF. As DNA, the CDR3 is TGTGCCAGCAGCTTAACTAGCGGGATTTTGTTCTTC.

V is TRBV27 and J is TRBJ1-4, with a weak D call TRBD1 (5 bases). Per the germline V gene, CDR1 is MNHEY and CDR2 is SMNVEV (reference sequence). With 4 bases removed from V and 12 bases from J, the gap between germline ends came to 15 bases. The CDR3 is 13 residues long. CDR3 bases: TGTGCCAGCAGTTCGGGACTCGCCCGAGAACTGTTTTTT. Translation gives CASSSGLARELFF.

There are a few counts of this clone. The CDR3 region is CASSDWLQETQYF. DNA for the CDR3: TGTGCCAGCAGTGATTGGCTTCAAGAGACCCAGTACTTC. The chain combines TRBV25-1 with TRBJ2-5; D not resolved. The V gene lost 3 bases and the J gene lost 2 bases, with 7 bases spanning the gap. The CDR3 contains 13 residues. CDR1 and CDR2 from the germline V gene are MGHDK and SYGVNS.